Sequencing of this T cell receptor beta chain was carried out in a study of shared clonotypes between healthy human individuals. Measured with immunoSEQ multiplex PCR; TCRdb has only the in-frame clones, and not every one. The table has 2 million or so clones, 90% to 95% seen once. This CDR3 spans 15 amino acids. The V segment lost 2 bases and the J segment 2 bases; nucleotides outside the gene matches: 5. Germline V lookup: CDR1 MNHNY, CDR2 SVGAGI (reference sequence). This rearrangement joins TRBV6-6 to TRBJ2-7, with 8 bases matching TRBD2. This clonotype originated in a man aged 18 to 35 in good health. Sequencing was performed on naive CD4+ T cells sorted from blood. Subset reported: CD45RA+ positively selected. CDR3 coding DNA: TGTGCCAGCAGTTACGGAGCGGGGGAAACCTACGAGCAGTACTTC. Encoded protein: CASSYGAGETYEQYF.